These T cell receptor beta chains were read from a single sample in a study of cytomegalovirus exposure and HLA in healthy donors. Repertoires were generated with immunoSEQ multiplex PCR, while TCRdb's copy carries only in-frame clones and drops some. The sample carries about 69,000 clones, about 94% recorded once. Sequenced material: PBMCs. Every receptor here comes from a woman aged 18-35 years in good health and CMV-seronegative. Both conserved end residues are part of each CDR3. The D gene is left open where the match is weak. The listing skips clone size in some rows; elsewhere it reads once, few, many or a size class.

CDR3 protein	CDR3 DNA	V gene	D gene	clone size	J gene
CASSVGQGVEAFF	TGTGCCAGTAGTGTTGGACAGGGTGTTGAAGCTTTCTTT	TRBV19	TRBD1	-	TRBJ1-1
CASSQGGSGGYNEQFF	TGTGCCAGCAGCCAAGGGGGTAGCGGGGGGTACAATGAGCAGTTCTTC	TRBV7-2	TRBD2	-	TRBJ2-1
CASSSSGSYNEQFF	TGTGCCAGCAGCTCCAGCGGATCTTACAATGAGCAGTTCTTC	TRBV11-3	-	once	TRBJ2-1
CASSQGAFDEQFF	TGTGCCAGCAGCCAGGGCGCGTTCGATGAGCAGTTCTTC	TRBV14	-	-	TRBJ2-1
CASSLAGVGYEQYF	TGTGCCAGCAGCTTAGCGGGAGTTGGATACGAGCAGTACTTC	TRBV11-2	-	-	TRBJ2-7
CATSSLLTNEKLFF	TGTGCCACCAGCAGCCTTCTAACTAATGAAAAACTGTTTTTT	TRBV15	-	-	TRBJ1-4
CASSYGLQGDTEAFF	TGTGCCAGCAGTTACGGCTTACAGGGGGACACTGAAGCTTTCTTT	TRBV6-5	TRBD1	-	TRBJ1-1
CASSLDRGGIQYF	TGTGCCAGCAGTTTAGATCGGGGGGGCATTCAGTACTTC	TRBV27	TRBD2	-	TRBJ2-4
CAWSVLWGTPTSNGYTF	TGTGCCTGGAGTGTACTGTGGGGGACACCGACTTCAAATGGCTACACCTTC	TRBV30	-	-	TRBJ1-2
CAISVRDRGEDTQYF	TGTGCCATCAGTGTCAGAGACAGAGGCGAAGATACGCAGTATTTT	TRBV10-3	-	-	TRBJ2-3
CASSVDPTGGLVEQYF	TGTGCCAGCAGCGTAGACCCGACGGGGGGGCTGGTCGAGCAGTACTTC	TRBV9	TRBD2	-	TRBJ2-7
CASSPGQVSYEQYF	TGTGCCAGCAGCCCGGGACAGGTCTCCTACGAGCAGTACTTC	TRBV7-2	TRBD1	-	TRBJ2-7
CASSLYPSPADTQYF	TGTGCCAGCAGTTTATATCCATCCCCAGCAGATACGCAGTATTTT	TRBV27	-	-	TRBJ2-3
CASSLVIGVGTEAFF	TGTGCCAGCAGCTTGGTGATAGGGGTCGGCACTGAAGCTTTCTTT	TRBV5-5	-	once	TRBJ1-1
CAIATGFVRNEQFF	TGTGCCATCGCTACAGGTTTCGTGCGGAATGAGCAGTTCTTC	TRBV10-3	-	-	TRBJ2-1
CASSEAGGSYEQYF	TGTGCCAGCAGCGAAGCGGGGGGCAGTTACGAGCAGTACTTC	TRBV13	TRBD2	-	TRBJ2-7
CASSLGLLYGTGRYEQYF	TGTGCCAGCAGCTTAGGTCTCCTTTACGGAACAGGGCGCTACGAGCAGTACTTC	TRBV7-8	-	-	TRBJ2-7
CASSVGGLSGYTF	TGTGCCAGTAGTGTAGGGGGCTTAAGTGGCTACACCTTC	TRBV19	TRBD1	-	TRBJ1-2
CASRPQGTANEKLFF	TGTGCCAGCAGACCACAGGGTACGGCTAATGAAAAACTGTTTTTT	TRBV2	-	once	TRBJ1-4
CASSFESAGDGYTF	TGTGCCAGCAGTTTCGAGTCGGCAGGGGATGGCTACACCTTC	TRBV28	-	-	TRBJ1-2
CASSEGQEQETQYF	TGTGCCAGCAGTGAAGGACAGGAGCAAGAGACCCAGTACTTC	TRBV6-1	-	-	TRBJ2-5
CASSEYAGGKLETQYF	TGTGCCAGCAGTGAATATGCAGGGGGGAAGTTGGAGACCCAGTACTTC	TRBV25-1	-	-	TRBJ2-5
CASSPQGTDYGYTF	TGTGCCAGCTCACCGCAGGGAACGGACTATGGCTACACCTTC	TRBV18	-	-	TRBJ1-2
CASSPPGLYYNEQFF	TGTGCCAGCAGCCCACCGGGGTTATACTACAATGAGCAGTTCTTC	TRBV28	-	-	TRBJ2-1
CASSFHGRANEQFF	TGTGCCAGCAGCTTCCACGGGAGGGCCAATGAGCAGTTCTTC	TRBV7-8	TRBD2	once	TRBJ2-1
CASRETGTEGYTF	TGTGCCAGCAGGGAGACAGGGACGGAAGGCTACACCTTC	TRBV6-1	TRBD1	-	TRBJ1-2
CASSLPGEVSSPLHF	TGTGCCAGCAGCTTGCCAGGGGAAGTAAGTTCACCCCTCCACTTT	TRBV5-4	-	few	TRBJ1-6
CASSVWGLGGNTIYF	TGTGCCAGCAGTGTTTGGGGGCTGGGTGGAAACACCATATATTTT	TRBV2	-	-	TRBJ1-3
CASSHEGATDTQYF	TGTGCCAGCTCACACGAAGGGGCGACAGATACGCAGTATTTT	TRBV18	-	-	TRBJ2-3
CSVDGAENQNEQFF	TGCAGCGTTGATGGGGCAGAAAACCAAAATGAGCAGTTCTTC	TRBV29-1	-	-	TRBJ2-1
CAITDKGGGGTDTQYF	TGTGCCATCACCGATAAGGGGGGGGGTGGCACAGATACGCAGTATTTT	TRBV10-3	-	-	TRBJ2-3
CASTTWSGARETQYF	TGTGCCAGCACCACTTGGTCAGGGGCTCGGGAGACCCAGTACTTC	TRBV5-4	-	-	TRBJ2-5
CASSVRAGIGYEQYF	TGTGCCAGCAGCGTAAGGGCGGGGATCGGGTACGAGCAGTACTTC	TRBV7-9	-	-	TRBJ2-7
CASSPTGLVTDTQYF	TGTGCCAGCAGCCCAACGGGACTAGTCACAGATACGCAGTATTTT	TRBV7-3	TRBD2	once	TRBJ2-3
CASSPLGLTSNTGELFF	TGTGCCAGCTCACCACTTGGACTAACCTCGAACACCGGGGAGCTGTTTTTT	TRBV18	-	-	TRBJ2-2
CASSLSPPAQYF	TGTGCCAGCAGTTTATCCCCCCCCGCCCAGTACTTC	TRBV27	-	-	TRBJ2-5
CASSQDNRGGYEQYF	TGTGCCAGCAGCCAAGATAATCGGGGTGGGTACGAGCAGTACTTC	TRBV4-2	-	once	TRBJ2-7